The 15 T cell receptor beta chains below come from one sample, sequenced in a study of identifying expanded T cells in peripheral blood. Only in-frame clones appear in the TCRdb table, and some are missing; sequencing was by immunoSEQ multiplex PCR. The sample consists of about 120,000 clones, approximately 80% of them appearing once. What was sequenced was blood. These receptors all come from a person between 18 and 75 years old in good health.

The rearrangement uses TRBV30 and TRBJ1-2; a possible D gene is TRBD1 (5 bases). Germline CDR1 reads GTSNPN; CDR2 reads SVGIG (reference sequence). The length of the CDR3 is 13 residues. V shed 1 base and J shed 4 bases, with 10 bases lying between them. This CDR3 is CAWSEGRSYGYTF. CDR3 DNA sequence: TGTGCCTGGAGTGAGGGACGGAGCTATGGCTACACCTTC.

This chain connects TRBV5-1 to TRBJ1-6, with TRBD1 as a possible D gene (5 bases). Between the trimmed V and J ends, which lost 5 bases and 5 bases, there was a span of 11 bases. The CDR3 consists of 14 residues. CDR1 is SGHRS and CDR2 is YFSETQ in the germline V gene. The CDR3 loop reads CASSSRGDNSPLHF. The CDR3 nucleotides read TGCGCCAGCAGTTCCCGGGGCGATAATTCACCCCTCCACTTT.

The J gene is TRBJ1-2, the V gene TRBV30, with D hard to call. From germline, CDR1 is GTSNPN and CDR2 SVGIG (reference sequence). Trimming cost V 2 bases and J 2 bases, with 24 bases left between them. The CDR3 is made up of 18 amino acids. Written as DNA, the CDR3 is TGTGCCTGGAGTACCCGGGGTCGTACTTTCTCTGACAACTATGGCTACACCTTC. Its protein product is CAWSTRGRTFSDNYGYTF.

V gene TRBV27 combines with J gene TRBJ2-1; tentatively, D is TRBD1 (6 bases). Trimming cost V 2 bases and J 8 bases, with 16 bases left between them. CDR1 MNHEY and CDR2 SMNVEV come from the germline V gene (reference sequence). This CDR3 contains 15 residues. CDR3 protein: CASSLRTSNRDEQFF. The CDR3 bases are TGTGCCAGCAGTTTACGAACGTCTAACAGGGATGAGCAGTTCTTC.

V and J are TRBV29-1 and TRBJ2-1; D is uncertain. CDR1 SQVTM and CDR2 ANQGSEA come from the germline V gene. The CDR3 sequence is 12 residues long. Between the trimmed V and J ends, which lost 6 bases and 9 bases, there was a span of 15 bases. The CDR3 nucleotides read TGCAGCGTGGGCCCCCCGAGCAGTGAGCAGTTCTTC. It yields the protein CSVGPPSSEQFF.

The chain recombines TRBV4-3 with TRBJ2-7; D remains ambiguous. With 0 bases removed from V and 0 bases from J, the gap between germline ends came to 9 bases. The CDR3 contains 15 residues. Germline CDR1 reads LGHNA; CDR2 reads YSLEER. The CDR3 here is CASSQEFGSSYEQYF. The DNA of the CDR3 is TGCGCCAGCAGCCAAGAATTTGGCAGCTCCTACGAGCAGTACTTC.

The V gene is TRBV14, the J gene TRBJ2-7; D assignment may be TRBD1 or TRBD2 (6 bases each). V lost 1 base and J lost 2, with 15 bases in between. Germline V lookup: CDR1 SGHDN, CDR2 FVKESK. This CDR3 is 16 amino acids long. CDR3 DNA sequence: TGTGCCAGCAGCCAAGCCTGGGGGGCCCGGGCCTACGAGCAGTACTTC. Translated: CASSQAWGARAYEQYF. The full variable domain, its missing parts supplied by reference TRBV14 and TRBJ2-7, is EAGVTQFPSHSVIEKGQTVTLRCDPISGHDNLYWYRRVMGKEIKFLLHFVKESKQDESGMPNNRFLAERTGGTYSTLKVQPAELEDSGVYFCASSQAWGARAYEQYFGPGTRLTVT.

V is TRBV5-1 and J is TRBJ2-7, with 7 bases identical to TRBD1. The CDR3 spans 16 residues. V shed 0 bases, J shed 7 bases, and the junction held 13 bases outside the gene matches. CDR1 SGHRS and CDR2 YFSETQ come from the germline V gene. CDR3 DNA: TGCGCCAGCAGCTTGGTCTACAGGGGTGGGTTCGATGAGCAGTACTTC. It yields the protein CASSLVYRGGFDEQYF.

The rearrangement links TRBV15 to TRBJ1-1; tentative D call: TRBD1 (6 bases). The germline V gene has CDR1 LNHNV and CDR2 YYDKDF (reference sequence). The CDR3 loop spans 16 amino acids. V gave up 4 bases and J gave up 3 bases, with 18 bases separating them. The CDR3 DNA reads TGTGCCACCAGCACGGACGAGACGGACAGATACACTGAAGCTTTCTTT. Protein sequence: CATSTDETDRYTEAFF.

The chain recombines TRBV5-1 with TRBJ2-7; D is tentatively TRBD1 or TRBD2 (5 bases each). Germline V gene sequence: CDR1 SGHRS, CDR2 YFSETQ. This CDR3 contains 14 residues. Trimming cost V 7 bases and J 0 bases, with 14 bases left between them. The CDR3 loop reads CASGDGTISYEQYF. For the CDR3, the DNA is TGCGCCAGCGGAGACGGGACGATCTCCTACGAGCAGTACTTC.

The rearrangement joins TRBV5-1 to TRBJ1-3; 8 bases map to TRBD1. Trimming cost V 5 bases and J 4 bases; bases outside gene matches: 8. Looked up from germline, CDR1 is SGHRS and CDR2 is YFSETQ. This CDR3 is built from 15 residues. The CDR3 coding sequence is TGCGCCAGCAGAGAGCAGGGGGCTTTAGGAAACACCATATATTTT. It encodes CASREQGALGNTIYF.

The V call is TRBV11-3, the J call TRBJ2-7; D remains unclear. This CDR3 region has 12 residues. Germline CDR1 and CDR2: SGHNT and YENEEA. Between the trimmed V and J ends, which lost 1 base and 5 bases, there was a span of 6 bases. The CDR3 nucleotides are TGTGCCAGCAGCTTAGGGCCCCACGAGCAGTACTTC. This sequence encodes CASSLGPHEQYF.

The V call is TRBV4-3, the J call TRBJ1-2; 9 bases are a match to TRBD1. Germline lookup yields CDR1 LGHNA and CDR2 YSLEER. This CDR3 is 14 amino acids long. Trimming removed 4 bases from V and 3 bases from J; junction bases left unmatched: 3. The CDR3 nucleotides are TGCGCCAGCAGCCTAACAGGGGGCGACTATGGCTACACCTTC. It codes for CASSLTGGDYGYTF.

In its sample, this clone was seen a few times. The chain joins TRBV7-3 to TRBJ1-1; D unresolved. CDR1 is SGHTA and CDR2 is FQGTGA in the germline V gene. The ends were cut back, 3 bases at V and 2 bases at J, with 10 bases in the middle. This CDR3 contains 14 residues. CDR3: CASSLGPGNTEAFF. As DNA, the CDR3 is TGTGCCAGCAGCTTGGGCCCAGGTAACACTGAAGCTTTCTTT.

This clone has only one observation. The chain uses TRBV5-4 and TRBJ2-3, with 8 bases identical to TRBD1. The CDR3 runs 15 residues. CDR1 and CDR2 from the germline V gene are SGHNT and YYREEE (reference sequence). The junction had 10 bases not matched to a gene; V was cut back by 4 bases and J by 6 bases. In nucleotides, the CDR3 is TGTGCCAGCAGCGAAGGGGGACAGGAGGGCGATACGCAGTATTTT. Its protein product is CASSEGGQEGDTQYF.